This T cell receptor beta chain stems from a study of identical twins. The study's findings and limits: Among beta out-of-frame sequences, excess sharing between twins appeared weaker. Fewer insertions were carried by abundant cord blood beta clonotypes, but none was seen in memory repertoires.

Unmatched junction bases numbered 7, after V lost 4 bases and J lost 4 bases. Germline V gene sequence: CDR1 MDHEN, CDR2 SYDVKM. The CDR3 runs to 17 residues. Template switching added a universal primer site, and cDNA bore unique molecular identifiers. TCRdb reanalysed the 5' RACE reads using MiXCR and keeps one entry per CDR3 protein. The table includes roughly 1.6 million distinct CDR3 sequences, 32% detected once. A note on this clonotype: Its antigen is still unknown.

The source of this sequence is a newborn girl in good health. Sequenced sample: cord blood. This chain links TRBV28 with TRBJ2-1; 13 nucleotides align to TRBD2. CDR3 DNA: TGTGCCAGCAGTTCCCGGACTAGCGGGAGACCGTACAATGAGCAGTTCTTC. Translated, it gives CASSSRTSGRPYNEQFF.